This T cell receptor (beta chain) emerged from a study of T cells in Graves' hyperthyroidism and ophthalmopathy. Amplified TCR beta CDR3 regions derived from RNA transcripts. The HTBI primer set served for first-round RT-PCR of the TCR CDR3. TCRdb reprocessed the multiplex PCR reads with MiXCR, giving one entry per CDR3 protein. The sample holds more than 150,000 distinct CDR3 sequences, 15% to 20% seen once. This clonotype was found many times. This sample holds PBMCs from approximately 10 ml fresh peripheral blood. Trimming left V 6 bases short and J 0 bases short, with 6 bases between. The CDR3 is 12 amino acids. Germline V CDR1 and CDR2: SQVTM, ANQGSEA.

The sample comprised blood. The V call is TRBV29-1, the J call TRBJ1-3; D remains unclear. This receptor was identified in a woman aged 50 to 60 with Graves' hyperthyroidism. CDR3 in amino acids: CSVTDSGNTIYF. Written as DNA, the CDR3 is TGCAGCGTCACAGACTCTGGAAACACCATATATTTT.